This paragraph reports one T cell receptor (beta chain). Its antigen is not known. The data belong to a study of T cell responses to AZD1222 COVID-19 vaccine. Study results and limitations: It was only after the peak T cell response that any repertoires were sampled. Females outnumbered males among donors, who were mostly white British; clonal diversity was possibly underestimated.

The CDR3 totals 15 residues. Germline-derived CDR1 and CDR2 are LNHNV and YYDKDF (reference sequence). V shed 1 base and J 5 bases; nucleotides not matched to a gene: 6. Sequenced by immunoSEQ multiplex PCR; TCRdb stores in-frame clones only, minus some. The table shows 150,000 or so clones, with around 91% occurring only once. Sequenced material: peripheral blood, taken on day 0 of AZD1222 vaccination. The V gene is TRBV15, the J gene TRBJ1-1; 8 nucleotides match TRBD1. This receptor was taken from an adult in good health. The CDR3: CATSRVRTGKTEAFF. Here the CDR3 DNA reads TGTGCCACCAGCAGAGTGCGGACAGGGAAAACTGAAGCTTTCTTT.